The rows below give T cell receptor beta chains drawn from one sample of a study of cytomegalovirus exposure and HLA in healthy donors. Clones were sequenced by immunoSEQ multiplex PCR, and TCRdb holds only the in-frame ones, with some missing. The table shows some 150,000 clones, with 85% to 90% occurring only once. Material: PBMCs. Receptor source: a woman under 30 in good health and CMV-seropositive. Both conserved end residues are part of each CDR3. The D gene is left open where the match is weak. Rows may omit the clone size; those that give it use once, few, many or a size class.

TRBD1 | once | TRBJ2-7 | TRBV7-8 | TGTGCCAGCAGCTTAGTCCGGGACAGACCCTACGAGCAGTACTTC | CASSLVRDRPYEQYF
NA | once | TRBJ2-3 | TRBV18 | TGTGCCAGCTCACCAGCGGAGAGGCAGTATTTT | CASSPAERQYF
TRBD2 | NA | TRBJ2-1 | TRBV9 | TGTGCCAGCAGCGTAGACCCTTCGGGACTAGCGGGGGCCCGATACAATGAGCAGTTCTTC | CASSVDPSGLAGARYNEQFF
NA | NA | TRBJ1-4 | TRBV18 | TGTGCCAGCTCACCAAGCGTGGCAGGGGCTAATGAAAAACTGTTTTTT | CASSPSVAGANEKLFF
NA | few | TRBJ2-7 | TRBV6-1 | TGTGCCAGCAGTTCGACAAACCAGTACTTC | CASSSTNQYF
TRBD2 | NA | TRBJ2-1 | TRBV5-1 | TGCGCCAGCAGCCCGGGGGGACTAGCGGCCTACAATGAGCAGTTCTTC | CASSPGGLAAYNEQFF
TRBD1 | NA | TRBJ2-2 | TRBV12-5 | TGTGCTAGTGGTTTGGTGGCACAGGGGGCCGTCGGGGAGCTGTTTTTT | CASGLVAQGAVGELFF
NA | NA | TRBJ1-6 | TRBV27 | TGTGCCAGCAGTCTGGAAGCGGGTTTGGCCCTCCACTTT | CASSLEAGLALHF
NA | NA | TRBJ1-2 | TRBV6-6 | TGTGCCAGCAGTTGGTCTTGGGACAAGGTCAACTATGGCTACACCTTC | CASSWSWDKVNYGYTF
TRBD1 | once | TRBJ1-2 | TRBV15 | TGTGCCACCGGAGAGGGGGCCCTGAATGGCTACACCTTC | CATGEGALNGYTF
TRBD2 | NA | TRBJ2-1 | TRBV7-2 | TGTGCCAGCAGGCTTAGGACTAGCGGCTCCTACAATGAGCAGTTCTTC | CASRLRTSGSYNEQFF
NA | NA | TRBJ1-2 | TRBV19 | TGTGCCAGTAGCAACCCCCTGGGGGGGGCGCGGCATGGCTACACCTTC | CASSNPLGGARHGYTF
NA | NA | TRBJ2-3 | TRBV6-5 | TGTGCCAGCAGTTACTCGCAGGGGACAGATACGCAGTATTTT | CASSYSQGTDTQYF
NA | NA | TRBJ2-5 | TRBV28 | TGTGCCAGCAGTTCGGGACACCCTCAAGAGACCCAGTACTTC | CASSSGHPQETQYF
NA | NA | TRBJ1-6 | TRBV30 | TGTGCCTGGAGAGGACTCCAAAATTCACCCCTCCACTTT | CAWRGLQNSPLHF
NA | NA | TRBJ1-1 | TRBV10-3 | TGTGCCATCTCATCCGCCCCGAACATACAGGGAACTGAAGCTTTCTTT | CAISSAPNIQGTEAFF
TRBD1 | NA | TRBJ2-1 | TRBV28 | TGTGCCAGCAGGTCGGGGGACAGGGTCTACAATGAGCAGTTCTTC | CASRSGDRVYNEQFF
TRBD1 | NA | TRBJ2-7 | TRBV29-1 | TGCCCACGCTCTGTAGCCGGGACAGGGAAATTTCGTCCCTACGAGCAGTACTTC | CPRSVAGTGKFRPYEQYF
NA | NA | TRBJ1-1 | TRBV10-3 | TGTGCCATCACTGCCAGGGGGAACACTGAAGCTTTCTTT | CAITARGNTEAFF
TRBD1 | NA | TRBJ1-2 | TRBV28 | TGTGCCAGCAGTCCCTCCGGGACAGGGGACTATGGCTACACCTTC | CASSPSGTGDYGYTF
NA | NA | TRBJ2-3 | TRBV6-1 | TGTGCCAGCAGTGAAGCGGGGCCCCCAGATACGCAGTATTTT | CASSEAGPPDTQYF
NA | NA | TRBJ2-2 | TRBV7-9 | TGTGCCAGCAGCCCCAACCCCAGGGCCGGGGAGCTGTTTTTT | CASSPNPRAGELFF
TRBD2 | NA | TRBJ2-7 | TRBV4-2 | TGTGCCAGCAGCCAAACCGGGACTAGCGGGTACTACGAGCAGTACTTC | CASSQTGTSGYYEQYF
TRBD1 | NA | TRBJ2-1 | TRBV25-1 | TGTGCCAGCAGTGATGGTGGGGACAGGGGCAGTAATGAGCAGTTCTTC | CASSDGGDRGSNEQFF
NA | once | TRBJ2-3 | TRBV6-5 | TGTGCCAGCAGTTTCCTCGGAGATACGCAGTATTTT | CASSFLGDTQYF
NA | NA | TRBJ2-7 | TRBV7-5 | TGTGCCAGAAGCTCACCCCGCGGCCGCTCCTCCTCCTACGAGCAGTACTTC | CARSSPRGRSSSYEQYF
TRBD1 | NA | TRBJ2-7 | TRBV5-3 | TGTGCCAGAAGTTGGGACAGCGACTACGAGCAGTACTTC | CARSWDSDYEQYF
TRBD1 | NA | TRBJ2-7 | TRBV28 | TGTGCCAGCAGTCCCTCGGACAGGAGGCGATACTTC | CASSPSDRRRYF
NA | once | TRBJ1-1 | TRBV6-1 | TGTGCCAGCAGCCAGGGGTGGACTGAAGCTTTCTTT | CASSQGWTEAFF
NA | NA | TRBJ1-5 | TRBV6-1 | TGTGCCAGCAGGATGGCCGGGGGGCCCCAGCATTTT | CASRMAGGPQHF
TRBD2 | NA | TRBJ2-1 | TRBV5-6 | TGTGCCAGCAGCTGGCGGTTGGGGACTAGCGCCCACAATGAGCAGTTCTTC | CASSWRLGTSAHNEQFF
NA | NA | TRBJ2-7 | TRBV19 | TGTGCCAGTAGTATTACCGGGACAATAACCTACGAGCAGTACTTC | CASSITGTITYEQYF
TRBD2 | NA | TRBJ2-3 | TRBV30 | TGTGCCTGGGCAAAGGGTAGCGGGGGGATCACAGATACGCAGTATTTT | CAWAKGSGGITDTQYF
TRBD1 | NA | TRBJ1-1 | TRBV5-1 | TGCGCCAGCAGCACCGGGGACAGCACTGAAGCTTTCTTT | CASSTGDSTEAFF
NA | NA | TRBJ2-7 | TRBV5-8 | TGTGCCAGCCAATCACCGACGGGCTCCTACGAGCAGTACTTC | CASQSPTGSYEQYF
NA | NA | TRBJ1-1 | TRBV5-4 | TGTGCCAGCAGCTTGGGACACCTGAACACTGAAGCTTTCTTT | CASSLGHLNTEAFF
NA | NA | TRBJ1-1 | TRBV2 | TGTGCCAGCAGTGATGGGGGGGGGAACACTGAAGCTTTCTTT | CASSDGGGNTEAFF
TRBD1 | NA | TRBJ2-5 | TRBV7-6 | TGTGCCAGCAGCCAACTCGATCCGGGACAGCAGTACTTC | CASSQLDPGQQYF
TRBD1 | NA | TRBJ2-7 | TRBV27 | TGTGCCAGCAGTTGGGGACAGGGTAACACGTACGAGCAGTACTTC | CASSWGQGNTYEQYF
TRBD2 | NA | TRBJ2-5 | TRBV5-4 | TGTGCCAGCAGCTTGGCCGGGACTATCCAAGAGACCCAGTACTTC | CASSLAGTIQETQYF
TRBD2 | NA | TRBJ2-7 | TRBV7-6 | TGTGCCAGCAGCTTAGCCTTTACTAGCGGGTCCTACGAGCAGTACTTC | CASSLAFTSGSYEQYF
TRBD1 | once | TRBJ1-5 | TRBV15 | TGTGCCACGATACGACAGGGAAGCAATCAGCCCCAGCATTTT | CATIRQGSNQPQHF
TRBD2 | NA | TRBJ2-3 | TRBV7-2 | TGTGCCAGCCGGACCCTAGCGGGGGCCCGAACTACGCAGTATTTT | CASRTLAGARTTQYF
TRBD1 | NA | TRBJ2-2 | TRBV7-9 | TGTGCCAGCAGCTTAGCTTCCGGGACAGTGGAGCTGTTTTTT | CASSLASGTVELFF
NA | NA | TRBJ1-6 | TRBV6-6 | TGTGCCAGCAGCCCCCAAGGAGGGAATCATAATTCACCCCTCCACTTT | CASSPQGGNHNSPLHF